This entry lists 25 T cell receptor beta chains sequenced from one sample in a study of PD-1 blockade in classical Hodgkin lymphoma. No patient escaped relapse after autologous stem cell transplantation, and brentuximab vedotin exposure varied. Profiled with immunoSEQ multiplex PCR; TCRdb holds only in-frame clones, not every one. The sample has some 31,000 clones; approximately 70% are singletons. The source material was peripheral blood mononuclear cells (PBMCs), sampled before the second cycle of nivolumab. These receptors came from a human donor with classical Hodgkin lymphoma.

This rearrangement joins TRBV6-5 to TRBJ1-1; D remains unclear. This CDR3 is 13 amino acids long. Germline values: CDR1 MNHEY, CDR2 SVGAGI. The V gene lost 2 bases and the J gene lost 1 base, with 5 bases spanning the gap. CDR3 nucleotides: TGTGCCAGCAGTTACCTTCGGAACACTGAAGCTTTCTTT. Amino acids: CASSYLRNTEAFF.

CDR3 amino acids: CASSQGSGYGEQYF. CDR3 DNA: TGCGCCAGCAGCCAAGGCTCAGGGTACGGGGAGCAGTACTTC. This chain connects TRBV4-1 to TRBJ2-7; weak D call: TRBD1 (5 bases). Germline CDR1 and CDR2: MGHRA and YSYEKL. The V gene lost 1 base and the J gene lost 7 bases, with 14 bases spanning the gap. This CDR3 is built from 14 residues.

This clone was picked up one time. The genes are TRBV14 and TRBJ1-5, with TRBD1 matching over 11 bases. This CDR3 is built from 15 residues. V trimming: 4 bases; J trimming: 7 bases; junction bases outside the gene matches: 6. Germline V gene sequence: CDR1 SGHDN, CDR2 FVKESK. The CDR3 is CASSLGQGASQPQHF. In DNA, the CDR3 is TGTGCCAGCAGCCTCGGACAGGGGGCCAGCCAGCCCCAGCATTTT.

This clone has only a few counts. The chain employs TRBV5-1 and TRBJ2-5; 16 bases are shared with TRBD2. With V trimmed by 3 bases and J by 4 bases, 3 bases remained unmatched. This CDR3 has 16 amino acids. Germline CDR1 SGHRS, CDR2 YFSETQ. This chain's CDR3 is CASSYGTSGGAETQYF. CDR3 nucleotides: TGCGCCAGCAGCTACGGGACTAGCGGGGGGGCAGAGACCCAGTACTTC.

V is TRBV11-2 and J is TRBJ1-2; a possible D gene is TRBD1 (5 bases). The CDR3 loop spans 14 amino acids. V dropped 0 bases and J dropped 8 bases, with 13 bases sitting between them. Germline assignment: CDR1 SGHAT and CDR2 FQNNGV. This chain's CDR3 is CASSLERGMGGYTF. CDR3 DNA sequence: TGTGCCAGCAGCTTAGAGCGGGGGATGGGAGGCTACACCTTC.

The chain couples TRBV5-1 to TRBJ2-2; 7 nucleotides align to TRBD2. CDR3 size: 15 residues. CDR1 and CDR2 from the germline V gene are SGHRS and YFSETQ. V lost 4 bases to trimming and J lost 0 bases; unmatched junction nucleotides: 3. The DNA for the CDR3 is TGCGCCAGCAGCGCGGGGGAGACGAACACCGGGGAGCTGTTTTTT. Its translation is CASSAGETNTGELFF.

By its share, this clone is medium-sized. The chain combines TRBV19 with TRBJ1-5; D call uncertain. V lost 3 bases and J 1 base, leaving 10 bases between the germline ends. The germline CDR1 and CDR2 sequences are LNHDA and SQIVND (reference sequence). This CDR3 is built from 15 residues. CDR3 DNA sequence: TGTGCCAGTAGTATCGGGGTTTGGAGCAATCAGCCCCAGCATTTT. This translates into CASSIGVWSNQPQHF. The whole variable domain, remainder taken from reference TRBV19 and TRBJ1-5, is DGGITQSPKYLFRKEGQNVTLSCEQNLNHDAMYWYRQDPGQGLRLIYYSQIVNDFQKGDIAEGYSVSREKKESFPLTVTSAQKNPTAFYLCASSIGVWSNQPQHFGDGTRLSIL.

Comments on this clone: Other DNA sequences in the sample encode the same CDR3. In DNA form, the CDR3 reads TGCGCCAGCAGCCCCCTCCTGGCGGACCCAGTAGAGGCTTTCTTT. This sequence encodes CASSPLLADPVEAFF. This rearrangement joins TRBV5-1 to TRBJ1-1; the D is unclear. Germline V gene data show CDR1 as SGHRS and CDR2 as YFSETQ. V lost 4 bases, J lost 11 bases, and 24 bases lay in between. This CDR3 has 15 amino acids.

The gene calls are TRBV27 and TRBJ1-5; D is undetermined. V lost 0 bases and J lost 1, with 13 bases in between. Germline V gene lookup returns CDR1 MNHEY and CDR2 SMNVEV (reference sequence). This CDR3 has 17 amino acids. The CDR3 coding sequence is TGTGCCAGCAGTTTATCGAGGAGGTCTCTAAGCAATCAGCCCCAGCATTTT. It translates to CASSLSRRSLSNQPQHF.

This clone was detected only once. The chain employs TRBV7-8 and TRBJ2-3, with a weak D call TRBD2 (6 bases). The V gene lost 7 bases and the J gene lost 1 base, with 18 bases spanning the gap. Germline CDR1 is SGHVS and CDR2 is FQNEAQ. The CDR3 sequence is 16 residues long. CDR3 nucleotides: TGTGCCAGCAAATCGGGGGTCTCTGGTGGCACAGATACGCAGTATTTT. It codes for CASKSGVSGGTDTQYF.

The rearrangement links TRBV5-5 to TRBJ2-5; D may be TRBD2 (6 bases). CDR1 and CDR2 from the germline V gene are SGHKS and YYEKEE (reference sequence). There are 14 residues in the CDR3. Trimming pared 1 base from V and 3 bases from J, leaving 10 bases between. The CDR3 sequence: CASSLTLAEETQYF. As DNA, the CDR3 is TGTGCCAGCAGCTTGACACTAGCAGAAGAGACCCAGTACTTC.

The V call is TRBV7-7, the J call TRBJ2-6; the D gene is possibly TRBD1 (5 bases). This CDR3 is built from 16 residues. Germline values: CDR1 SSHAT, CDR2 FNYEAQ (reference sequence). V was shortened by 5 bases and J by 4 bases, with 15 bases between the two germline ends. For the CDR3, the DNA is TGTGCCAGCAGCCCGTCGAATGGGGCCGGGGCCAACGTCCTGACTTTC. It specifies CASSPSNGAGANVLTF.

This chain links TRBV7-9 with TRBJ1-4; D not resolved. The germline gives CDR1 SEHNR, CDR2 FQNEAQ (reference sequence). The CDR3 runs to 14 residues. V was trimmed by 5 bases and J by 2 bases, leaving 9 bases between them. The CDR3 region is CASSPSRTNEKLFF. The CDR3 nucleotides read TGTGCCAGCAGCCCGTCCAGGACTAATGAAAAACTGTTTTTT. The full variable domain, completed using reference TRBV7-9 and TRBJ1-4, is DTGVSQNPRHKITKRGQNVTFRCDPISEHNRLYWYRQTLGQGPEFLTYFQNEAQLEKSRLLSDRFSAERPKGSFSTLEIQRTEQGDSAMYLCASSPSRTNEKLFFGSGTQLSVL.

This chain joins TRBV29-1 and TRBJ2-5, with D possibly matching TRBD2 (8 bases). V lost 8 bases and J 5 bases, leaving 27 bases between the germline ends. The germline V gene encodes CDR1 SQVTM and CDR2 ANQGSEA. This CDR3 has 16 residues. The CDR3 is CSTAHVPGQRGETQYF. The CDR3 DNA follows: TGCAGCACAGCTCACGTTCCGGGACAGCGGGGGGAGACCCAGTACTTC. Full variable domain (remainder filled in from reference TRBV29-1 and TRBJ2-5): SAVISQKPSRDICQRGTSLTIQCQVDSQVTMMFWYRQQPGQSLTLIATANQGSEATYESGFVIDKFPISRPNLTFSTLTVSNMSPEDSSIYLCSTAHVPGQRGETQYFGPGTRLLVL.

There are a few counts of this clone. CDR3 in DNA: TGCGCCAGCAGCTTGGCCGCACTAGCGGGGGGGCAAGGTGAGCAGTTCTTC. It specifies CASSLAALAGGQGEQFF. This chain connects TRBV5-1 to TRBJ2-1; 13 bases agree with TRBD2. The CDR3 is made up of 17 amino acids. V lost 0 bases to trimming and J lost 9 bases; unmatched junction nucleotides: 9. CDR1 is SGHRS and CDR2 is YFSETQ in the germline V gene.

This clone was recorded once. The V and J genes are TRBV7-3 and TRBJ2-7, with D uncertain. The CDR3 length is 13 residues. Germline V lookup: CDR1 SGHTA, CDR2 FQGTGA. V was cut by 5 bases and J by 2 bases, with 10 bases left in between. Here the CDR3 DNA reads TGTGCCAGCAGCCCCGGGCCAGCCTACGAGCAGTACTTC. Protein: CASSPGPAYEQYF.

This clone is medium-sized in the sample. The gene calls are TRBV10-3 and TRBJ2-5; a possible D gene is TRBD1 (6 bases). V was pared by 4 bases and J by 1 base, with 13 bases between. The germline CDR1 and CDR2 sequences are ENHRY and SYGVKD. The CDR3 totals 15 residues. CDR3 DNA: TGTGCCATCAGTGTAGGGATAGGGGGCCAAGAGACCCAGTACTTC. This translates into CAISVGIGGQETQYF.

The V call is TRBV11-2, the J call TRBJ1-5; possible D gene TRBD1, 6 bases. The germline V gene has CDR1 SGHAT and CDR2 FQNNGV. The CDR3 totals 12 residues. V gave up 3 bases and J gave up 11 bases, with 11 bases separating them. For the CDR3, the DNA is TGTGCCAGCAGCTTTTCACAGGGAACCCAGCATTTT. Protein sequence: CASSFSQGTQHF.

This rearrangement joins TRBV11-3 to TRBJ1-1, with TRBD1 identical over 8 bases. CDR3 size: 14 residues. Germline CDR1 and CDR2: SGHNT and YENEEA. V was clipped by 8 bases and J by 1 base; unmatched bases: 6. This chain's CDR3 is CASAQGAQNTEAFF. The CDR3 nucleotides are TGTGCCAGCGCGCAGGGGGCACAGAACACTGAAGCTTTCTTT.

This CDR3 is CASSFEQRAEAFF. DNA for the CDR3: TGTGCCAGCAGCTTCGAACAGAGGGCTGAAGCTTTCTTT. V gene TRBV11-2 combines with J gene TRBJ1-1; D gene unclear. V lost 3 bases and J 6 bases, leaving 11 bases between the germline ends. The germline V gene has CDR1 SGHAT and CDR2 FQNNGV. The CDR3 sequence is 13 residues long. Based on the CDR3 plus reference TRBV11-2 and TRBJ1-1, the full variable domain is EAGVAQSPRYKIIEKRQSVAFWCNPISGHATLYWYQQILGQGPKLLIQFQNNGVVDDSQLPKDRFSAERLKGVDSTLKIQPAKLEDSAVYLCASSFEQRAEAFFGQGTRLTVV.

The CDR3 region is CASSYTDGAAGGYTF. The DNA for the CDR3 is TGTGCCAGCAGTTACACTGATGGGGCTGCTGGCGGCTACACCTTC. The V and J genes are TRBV6-5 and TRBJ1-2; perhaps TRBD1 as D (5 bases). The CDR3 extends over 15 amino acids. Germline assignment: CDR1 MNHEY and CDR2 SVGAGI. V was shortened by 2 bases and J by 8 bases, with 18 bases between the two germline ends.

The chain uses TRBV6-1 and TRBJ1-5; 8 nucleotides line up with TRBD1. V shed 6 bases, J shed 2 bases, and the junction held 3 bases outside the gene matches. Germline loops: CDR1 MNHNS, CDR2 SASEGT. The CDR3 covers 14 residues. CDR3: CASRRTGRNQPQHF. The CDR3 nucleotides are TGTGCCAGCAGACGGACAGGGCGCAATCAGCCCCAGCATTTT.

The V and J genes are TRBV6-5 and TRBJ1-4, with TRBD1 as a possible D gene (5 bases). The CDR3 sequence is 15 residues long. The germline CDR1 and CDR2 sequences are MNHEY and SVGAGI. Trimming removed 5 bases at V and 8 bases at J, with 18 bases between. The CDR3 coding sequence is TGTGCCAGCAGTCGAACGGGGGGATACGGAGAAAAACTGTTTTTT. Its translation: CASSRTGGYGEKLFF.

The chain is built from TRBV6-5 and TRBJ2-1; TRBD2 aligns across 10 bases. Germline V gene data show CDR1 as MNHEY and CDR2 as SVGAGI. The V segment lost 0 bases and the J segment 7 bases; nucleotides outside the gene matches: 3. The CDR3 consists of 15 residues. The CDR3 protein is CASSYSERGGNEQFF. CDR3 in DNA: TGTGCCAGCAGTTACTCAGAGCGGGGGGGGAATGAGCAGTTCTTC.

V gene TRBV2 combines with J gene TRBJ2-1; 7 nucleotides match TRBD1. Germline CDR1 reads SNHLY; CDR2 reads FYNNEI. V shed 3 bases and J 4 bases; nucleotides not matched to a gene: 6. The CDR3 runs to 15 residues. The CDR3 reads CASSDGTDPYNEQFF. The CDR3 DNA sequence: TGTGCCAGCAGTGACGGGACAGACCCTTACAATGAGCAGTTCTTC.